The 24 T cell receptor beta chains below were found in one sample sequenced in a study of radiation and T cells in renal cell carcinoma. Time point here: baseline pretreatment blood. Treatment: 15 Gy SBRT to primary tumor, nephrectomy 4 weeks later. TCRdb's copy holds only in-frame clones and misses some; the assay was immunoSEQ multiplex PCR. The sample shows some 110,000 clones, roughly four fifths of them seen only once. The input for sequencing was blood, taken from a patient whose treatment included radiotherapy and nephrectomy. The receptors originated from a woman aged 55 to 70 with renal cell carcinoma.

The genes are TRBV7-9 and TRBJ1-5, with a weak D call TRBD1 (5 bases). The CDR3 runs 14 residues. Between the trimmed V and J ends, which lost 5 bases and 4 bases, there was a span of 12 bases. Germline CDR1 reads SEHNR; CDR2 reads FQNEAQ (reference sequence). In DNA form, the CDR3 reads TGTGCCAGCAGCCGGGGGGGAGATAATCAGCCCCAGCATTTT. Its translation is CASSRGGDNQPQHF.

This clone was seen more than once but under ten times. The chain employs TRBV29-1 and TRBJ1-4; 9 positions match TRBD1. The CDR3 sequence is 14 residues long. Germline V lookup: CDR1 SQVTM, CDR2 ANQGSEA. V was pared by 3 bases and J by 8 bases, with 7 bases of the junction left unmatched. In DNA, the CDR3 is TGCAGCGTTGAGCAACAGGGGGCAGAGGAAAAACTGTTTTTT. Its protein product is CSVEQQGAEEKLFF.

The genes are TRBV18 and TRBJ2-7; 7 nucleotides line up with TRBD1. The CDR3 has 15 residues. Germline lookup yields CDR1 KGHSH and CDR2 LQKENI. J gave up 1 base and V 2 bases, and 5 bases lay outside the gene matches. Here the CDR3 DNA reads TGTGCCAGCTCACCAGACCGGGACAGTTCCTACGAGCAGTACTTC. This gives the protein CASSPDRDSSYEQYF.

The rearrangement uses TRBV6-6 and TRBJ1-1; the D gene is possibly TRBD1 (6 bases). The CDR3 sequence is 14 residues long. The germline V and J ends were trimmed by 2 bases and 1 base, with 8 bases remaining between them. CDR1 is MNHNY, CDR2 SVGAGI, per germline (reference sequence). CDR3 in amino acids: CASSYRGGNTEAFF. The CDR3, as DNA: TGTGCCAGCAGTTACAGGGGGGGGAACACTGAAGCTTTCTTT.

The chain recombines TRBV6-5 with TRBJ2-2; D unclear. V was pared by 4 bases and J by 1 base, with 7 bases between. The CDR3 has 14 amino acids. Germline assignment: CDR1 MNHEY and CDR2 SVGAGI. CDR3: CASSFRRNTGELFF. The CDR3 bases are TGTGCCAGCAGTTTCAGACGGAACACCGGGGAGCTGTTTTTT.

The rearrangement joins TRBV7-2 to TRBJ2-7; D unresolved. The CDR3 sequence is 15 residues long. Germline CDR1 is SGHTA and CDR2 is FQGNSA. Trimming left V 1 base short and J 5 bases short, with 15 bases between. The DNA for the CDR3 is TGTGCCAGCAGCTTAGGTCCCCCCAGGTACGACGAGCAGTACTTC. It is translated as CASSLGPPRYDEQYF.

V and J are TRBV7-8 and TRBJ1-2; possibly TRBD1 for D (5 bases). Trimming left V 5 bases short and J 0 bases short, with 13 bases between. Germline values: CDR1 SGHVS, CDR2 FQNEAQ. CDR3 length equals 15 residues. The CDR3 is CASSVSGMTNYGYTF. The CDR3 DNA reads as TGTGCCAGCAGCGTTTCAGGGATGACTAACTATGGCTACACCTTC.

The V gene is TRBV19, the J gene TRBJ1-2; D gene ambiguous. The germline gives CDR1 LNHDA, CDR2 SQIVND (reference sequence). V shed 7 bases and J shed 6 bases, with 15 bases lying between them. The CDR3 length is 13 residues. The CDR3 DNA reads TGTGCCAGTACTGTGGCGGACCGTGATGGCTACACCTTC. Translation gives CASTVADRDGYTF.

This rearrangement joins TRBV5-1 to TRBJ1-3; D ambiguous. CDR1 and CDR2 from the germline V gene are SGHRS and YFSETQ. The ends were cut back, 0 bases at V and 0 bases at J, with 10 bases in the middle. The CDR3 length is 16 residues. CDR3 DNA: TGCGCCAGCAGCTTGGTCTTGGGTAGCTCTGGAAACACCATATATTTT. Translating it yields CASSLVLGSSGNTIYF.

The gene calls are TRBV28 and TRBJ2-7; weak D call: TRBD1 (5 bases). Germline values: CDR1 MDHEN, CDR2 SYDVKM. The CDR3 totals 15 residues. V was trimmed by 4 bases and J by 2 bases, leaving 15 bases between them. As DNA, the CDR3 is TGTGCCAGCAGTTCCCCTTTGGGGCCAGCCTACGAGCAGTACTTC. Translating it yields CASSSPLGPAYEQYF.

The chain combines TRBV13 with TRBJ2-7, with 10 nucleotides matching TRBD1. The ends lost 5 bases at V and 6 bases at J; junction bases unmatched: 7. CDR1 and CDR2 from the germline V gene are PRHDT and FYEKMQ (reference sequence). CDR3 length: 14 amino acids. CDR3 DNA: TGTGCCAGCAGCCCGGGACAGGGGTTAACCGAGCAGTACTTC. It specifies CASSPGQGLTEQYF.

The chain links TRBV2 to TRBJ1-1; D is undetermined. This CDR3 is built from 15 residues. Germline V lookup: CDR1 SNHLY, CDR2 FYNNEI. Trimming shortened V by 4 bases and J by 2 bases, and 14 bases separated the two germline ends. DNA of the CDR3: TGTGCCAGCAGTGTAGGTGGGATAAGTAACACTGAAGCTTTCTTT. This encodes CASSVGGISNTEAFF.

This CDR3 reads CASRPGNTEAFF. As DNA, the CDR3 is TGTGCCAGCAGGCCCGGGAACACTGAAGCTTTCTTT. The rearrangement uses TRBV19 and TRBJ1-1; D is undetermined. Germline CDR1 reads LNHDA; CDR2 reads SQIVND (reference sequence). V was trimmed by 9 bases and J by 1 base, leaving 9 bases between them. The CDR3 sequence is 12 residues long.

This rearrangement joins TRBV6-6 to TRBJ1-2, with 12 bases that match TRBD1. Per germline, CDR1 MNHNY and CDR2 SVGAGI (reference sequence). The CDR3 contains 15 residues. The V gene end was trimmed by 5 bases and the J gene end by 8 bases; junction bases not matched to a gene: 9. The CDR3 bases are TGTGCCAGCAGTCGGTCCCGGGACAGGGGGCTCGGCTACACCTTC. Protein: CASSRSRDRGLGYTF.

This clone has only one observation. CDR3 bases: TGTGCCAGCAGCAGGTCTACGCAATCTTCCACAGATACGCAGTATTTT. This codes for CASSRSTQSSTDTQYF. The chain has TRBV9 and TRBJ2-3; no clear D gene. This CDR3 has 16 residues. Trimming took off 4 bases at V and 2 bases at J, with 17 bases between the two ends. The germline V gene encodes CDR1 SGDLS and CDR2 YYNGEE.

The CDR3 loop reads CASSILGRSNTYGYTF. In DNA, the CDR3 is TGTGCCAGTAGTATACTGGGGAGGAGTAATACCTATGGCTACACCTTC. The chain uses TRBV19 and TRBJ1-2; the D is unclear. Germline CDR1 and CDR2: LNHDA and SQIVND (reference sequence). Trimming cost V 2 bases and J 4 bases, with 17 bases left between them. There are 16 residues in the CDR3.

V gene TRBV2 combines with J gene TRBJ1-2, with a possible D match to TRBD1 (5 bases). Germline CDR1 and CDR2: SNHLY and FYNNEI. The CDR3 contains 13 residues. With 8 bases removed from V and 8 bases from J, the gap between germline ends came to 18 bases. CDR3 residues: CASRGFGIRGYTF. The CDR3 nucleotides read TGTGCCAGCCGGGGGTTCGGGATAAGGGGCTACACCTTC. Full variable domain (missing parts from reference TRBV2 and TRBJ1-2): EPEVTQTPSHQVTQMGQEVILRCVPISNHLYFYWYRQILGQKVEFLVSFYNNEISEKSEIFDDQFSVERPDGSNFTLKIRSTKLEDSAMYFCASRGFGIRGYTFGSGTRLTVV.

This clone was seen a single time. V gene TRBV19 combines with J gene TRBJ2-6; a weak D match, TRBD1 (5 bases). Germline V CDR1 and CDR2: LNHDA, SQIVND (reference sequence). Trimming removed 3 bases from V and 10 bases from J, with 25 bases in between. The CDR3 contains 18 residues. CDR3 nucleotides: TGTGCCAGTAGTATGGGCACGGGCCGTTTCCTGTCAGGGAACGTCCTGACTTTC. Its protein is CASSMGTGRFLSGNVLTF.

The J gene is TRBJ2-1, the V gene TRBV30, with TRBD1 identical over 7 bases. The CDR3 is 12 residues long. With V trimmed by 5 bases and J by 6 bases, 4 bases remained unmatched. The germline V gene has CDR1 GTSNPN and CDR2 SVGIG (reference sequence). CDR3 bases: TGTGCCTGGTTCCGGGACAGCAATGAGCAGTTCTTC. Encoded protein: CAWFRDSNEQFF.

The chain is built from TRBV5-8 and TRBJ2-4, with 15 nucleotides matching TRBD2. V lost 1 base to trimming and J lost 8 bases; unmatched junction nucleotides: 7. Germline CDR1 reads SGHTS; CDR2 reads YDEGEE. This CDR3 is 17 amino acids long. The CDR3 sequence is CASSLTGTSGGKDIQYF. DNA for the CDR3: TGTGCCAGCAGCTTGACGGGGACTAGCGGGGGGAAGGACATTCAGTACTTC.

V and J are TRBV29-1 and TRBJ2-2; D ambiguous. The V gene lost 3 bases and the J gene lost 0 bases, with 11 bases spanning the gap. This CDR3 spans 15 amino acids. Germline V gene sequence: CDR1 SQVTM, CDR2 ANQGSEA. As DNA, the CDR3 is TGCAGCGTTGAGACGGGTTGGGCGAACACCGGGGAGCTGTTTTTT. As protein: CSVETGWANTGELFF.

This chain connects TRBV15 to TRBJ1-2, with no clear D. V lost 0 bases and J 3 bases, leaving 14 bases between the germline ends. The CDR3 covers 16 residues. Germline V CDR1 and CDR2: LNHNV, YYDKDF (reference sequence). The CDR3 loop reads CATSRDQRPWDYGYTF. The CDR3 DNA reads as TGTGCCACCAGCAGAGATCAAAGACCCTGGGACTATGGCTACACCTTC.

This sequence joins TRBV7-6 and TRBJ2-3; 7 bases agree with TRBD1. The CDR3 extends over 16 amino acids. The V gene end was trimmed by 6 bases and the J gene end by 3 bases; junction bases not matched to a gene: 12. Germline CDR1 is SGHVS and CDR2 is FNYEAQ. The CDR3 loop is CASSSTPAGGTDTQYF. CDR3 nucleotide sequence: TGTGCCAGCAGTTCAACCCCAGCAGGGGGTACAGATACGCAGTATTTT. The entire variable domain, with the rest obtained from reference TRBV7-6 and TRBJ2-3, is as follows: GAGVSQSPRYKVTKRGQDVALRCDPISGHVSLYWYRQALGQGPEFLTYFNYEAQQDKSGLPNDRFSAERPEGSISTLTIQRTEQRDSAMYRCASSSTPAGGTDTQYFGPGTRLTVL.

CDR3 DNA sequence: TGTGCCAGTAATGACCTCCGGGGCGAGCAGTACTTC. Translation gives CASNDLRGEQYF. The chain carries TRBV19 and TRBJ2-7; TRBD2 might be the D (5 bases). CDR3 length: 12 amino acids. The V end was cut by 7 bases, the J end by 6 bases, with 13 bases between. Germline V gives CDR1 LNHDA, CDR2 SQIVND (reference sequence).